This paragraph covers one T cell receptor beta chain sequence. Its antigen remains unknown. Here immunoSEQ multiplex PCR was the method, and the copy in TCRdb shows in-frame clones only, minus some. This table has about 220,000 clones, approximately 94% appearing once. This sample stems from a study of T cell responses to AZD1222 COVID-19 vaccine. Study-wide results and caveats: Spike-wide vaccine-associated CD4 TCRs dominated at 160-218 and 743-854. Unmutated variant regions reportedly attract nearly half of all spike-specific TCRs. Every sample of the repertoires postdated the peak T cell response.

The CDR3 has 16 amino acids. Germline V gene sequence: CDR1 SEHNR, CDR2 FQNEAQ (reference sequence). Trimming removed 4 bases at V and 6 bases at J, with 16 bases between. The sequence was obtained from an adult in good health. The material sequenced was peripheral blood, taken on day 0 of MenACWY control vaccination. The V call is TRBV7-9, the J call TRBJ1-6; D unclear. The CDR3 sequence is CASSSGVGGPNSPLHF. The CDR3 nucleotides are TGTGCCAGCAGCTCCGGGGTGGGCGGACCTAATTCACCCCTCCACTTT.